The T cell receptor (beta chain) under discussion was sequenced for a study of cytomegalovirus exposure and HLA in healthy donors (dated by TCRdb to 2016 to 2017). Study-level background: In an earlier analysis of several hundred of the donors, 250 to 300 Gb of sequence data and 117 million unique TCR beta sequences from roughly 180 million T cells were reported. An early release that covered roughly 600 HLA-typed donors contained 300 to 350 gigabases of sequencing data and tens of millions of unique TCR sequences. The genetic ancestry cluster associated with self-reported Caucasian donors included 81% of the roughly 390 genotyped donors. The study aimed to test whether signatures of past pathogen exposure could be identified by cataloging public T cell receptors. The study profiled the T cell repertoires of approximately 700 subjects by immunosequencing and related them to cytomegalovirus serostatus. Along with the approximately 650-subject first cohort, a separate validation cohort of about 110 different subjects was used. High-throughput TCR immunosequencing, statistical association of individual TCRs with disease status, and machine learning were combined to predict cytomegalovirus infection status. In a later analysis, previously published TCR beta repertoires from more than 500 donors were re-analyzed and high-resolution HLA genotyping was added so that TCR occurrence patterns could be studied. In the later analysis, no new phenotypic data were used to find candidate immune exposures; instead, reliance was placed on TCR beta sequences and their occurrence across donors. An earlier analysis of around 540 of the donors applied high-throughput TCR beta sequencing to assess whether each TCR beta V gene segment acted as functional or pseudogenic. Donor age, sex, ethnicity and CMV serostatus were compiled together with the repertoire data. A later genetic analysis used genome-wide SNP genotypes for 398 of the 666 donors, treating that subset as a discovery cohort. All discovery cohort repertoires had been generated on a single sequencing platform. HLA typing included class I and class II loci at four-digit resolution. Typing coverage varied by locus: 629-630 donors for A, B, C, DRB1 and DQB1; under 550 for DQA1; approximately 610 for DPA1; fewer than 480 for DPB1. About five DR-DQ haplotypes were treated as single units for association and clustering because of strong linkage in the cohort. Among some 400 genotyped donors of the cohort, an average of approximately 220,000 unique TCR beta nucleotide sequences was sequenced per donor, of which approximately 19% were non-productive.

Overall study outcomes, separate from this receptor: A later analysis reported that several top co-occurrence clusters appeared linked to parvovirus B19, influenza, CMV and Epstein-Barr virus. It was suggested by the authors that the approach could potentially be generalized to other disease states and immunological phenotypes. Linkage disequilibrium might explain the correlated functional status among segregating V segments, but an unknown experimental factor could not be excluded. Presence/absence analyses assumed roughly uniform sequencing depth across donors, an assumption that may not hold. According to a later analysis, TCR association rates differed among HLA loci, with DRB1 alleles showing the most associated TCRs and HLA-C alleles showing the fewest. The earlier analysis of almost 600 of the donors excluded roughly 17 rarely observed V segments, including chromosome 9 orphons, because counts were too low. V-gene and J-gene trimming of TCR beta chains was associated with a missense DCLRE1C variant in a later genetic analysis, and the association was replicated in an independent cohort. In an earlier analysis of some 500 of the donors, most TCR beta V segments were observed in productive rearrangements about 87% or about 30% of the time, broadly matching IMGT annotations. Three of the identified cytomegalovirus-associated TCR beta chains were confirmed in vitro to be specific for cytomegalovirus antigens. Compared with the roughly 710-donor mean, donors in an Asian-associated ancestry cluster had fewer N-insertions in productive TCRs, according to a later genetic analysis. When HLA alleles, especially DR and DQ, strongly co-occurred, attributing TCR associations to individual alleles was difficult. Most CMV-associated TCR beta chains appeared to be HLA-restricted in a later analysis, and the HLA associations seemed to be driven largely by CMV exposure. The 87-base-pair reads could not distinguish some IMGT-functional V segments, including TRBV6-2 and TRBV6-3, so those segments were excluded. The only immune exposure information available for the cohort was CMV serostatus. This cohort had only TCR beta chains sequenced, and the lack of alpha or paired-chain data limited which features could be detected. Because some donors lacked HLA typing at each locus, the association tests relied only on the typed subset. A later analysis associated 15,000 or so TCR beta sequences with specific HLA alleles at a false discovery rate of 0.05. A cluster of highly shared sequence variants was judged likely to be a technical artifact of the sequencing pipeline. A total of 164 TCR beta chains were listed by the study as associated with cytomegalovirus. Cytomegalovirus status was reported to be diagnosed by the classifier with high specificity and sensitivity in both the original and validation cohorts. Most TCR sequences were seen in very few donors, while some public TCRs were found in many individuals. In a later analysis, HLA-associated TCR beta chains showed more clonal expansion and lower generation probabilities than non-associated chains that were equally common. A further reported finding was that TCR beta sequences accurately predicted the HLA-A and HLA-B alleles for most subjects in the first cohort.

The library was generated by the immunoSEQ multiplex PCR assay. A mixture of 60 forward primers for TCR Vbeta segments and 13 reverse primers for TCR Jbeta segments was used in the multiplex PCR. The CDR3 region of rearranged TCR beta genes was amplified from genomic DNA by a multiplex PCR assay. The amplified TCR beta libraries were sequenced on the Illumina HiSeq System as 87-base-pair reads. Per the authors' processing: In a later analysis, 80 million or so unique TCR beta chains were counted across the roughly 610 repertoires, and around 11 million of these chains were shared by at least two donors. Raw reads were error-corrected and collapsed into unique sequences with a nearest-neighbor algorithm that merged closely related sequences to remove PCR and sequencing errors. CDR3 sequences were aligned to IMGT reference sequences to assign V, D and J gene segments. For a sequence to be retained, a match of at least six nucleotides was required to both a V gene segment and a J gene segment. Rearrangements were called productive when the CDR3 lacked stop codons and stayed in frame with V and J; all others were non-productive. Following IMGT convention, CDR3 was defined as the stretch from the second conserved V-encoded cysteine to the conserved J-encoded phenylalanine. In an earlier analysis of just under 600 of the donors, sequences lacking an unambiguous match to a single V gene segment were excluded. An earlier analysis of almost 600 of the donors classified V segments as functional when productive rearrangements were above 56.7% and as segregating when the standard deviation between donors was above 5%. To diagnose cytomegalovirus status from the catalog of TCR beta chain sequences, a statistical classification framework was built. V and J gene assignment, in a later analysis, came from comparing TCR nucleotide sequences with IMGT/GENE-DB human TR gene sequences. The TCRdist pipeline was used in a later analysis to assign CDR3 sequences and most-parsimonious VDJ recombination scenarios. A later analysis defined each TCR beta chain by its CDR3 amino acid sequence plus V-gene family, and excluded reads lacking a unique V-gene family. As a way to deal with suspected cross-contamination and a sequencing artifact, a later analysis dropped hundreds of nucleotide sequences that were highly shared and had low generation probability. In a later analysis, a clonal expansion index for each public chain was calculated from normalized within-repertoire ranks of inferred template counts. In a later analysis, generation probabilities were computed using a VDJ recombination model fitted to out-of-frame rearrangements, and the results were checked against IGoR. In a later analysis, hypergeometric tests were used to score TCR-TCR, TCR-HLA and TCR-CMV co-occurrence, with a repertoire-size bias correction applied to TCR pairs. To estimate false discovery rates, a later analysis permuted the HLA or CMV assignments 20 times. A later analysis grouped co-occurring TCRs with DBSCAN, adding TCRdist sequence similarity when clustering within HLA-allele-positive subsets. Repertoires with fewer than 30,000 or more than 120,000 public chains were left out of co-occurrence clustering, as were about five repertoires with anomalous nucleotide sharing. TCRdb stores this immuneACCESS table with in-frame sequences only. Part of the clones is absent; in the studies checked, under half of the shortfall reflects unresolved V genes, and no reason is known for the rest. The D gene and trimming were derived from the DNA, and the V and J assignments and clone size from that table. This sample holds about 200,000 clones; over 60% were observed only once. Approximately 0.6% of the sample goes to the ten largest clones.

Concerning this clone itself: The target of this receptor is not known. Base qualities are missing; no much larger clone stands one base away.

The cohort comprised some 700 healthy bone marrow donors. At the time of sampling, every cohort member was nominally healthy, though immune exposures that went unrecorded were likely present. The donor tested CMV seronegative and was one of the 352 seronegative cohort members. A peripheral blood sample was provided by each donor, and peripheral blood mononuclear cells were used for TCR beta sequencing. The Qiagen DNeasy Blood Extraction Kit was used to extract genomic DNA from the blood cell samples. From the cysteine through the phenylalanine, the CDR3 covers 15 amino acids. Just the 45-base CDR3 DNA is kept, in frame starting at base 1. CDR1 and CDR2 were assigned from the germline V gene (reference sequence) as LNHDA and SQIVND. V is shortened by 5 bases, J by 11 bases, and the region joining them spans 22 bases.

The chain is assembled from TRBV19 and TRBJ1-5; the D region possibly corresponds to TRBD1 (5 bases align). The sequenced material came from PBMCs. The TCR sequence derives from a man in his late teens or twenties in good health and CMV-seronegative. Here is the DNA: TGTGCCAGTAGTGCCGCGGGACGGACCTTGGGGGCCCAGCATTTT. Its protein reads: CASSAAGRTLGAQHF. The entire variable domain, with the stretches around the CDR3 drawn from the reference TRBV19 and TRBJ1-5 proteins, is DGGITQSPKYLFRKEGQNVTLSCEQNLNHDAMYWYRQDPGQGLRLIYYSQIVNDFQKGDIAEGYSVSREKKESFPLTVTSAQKNPTAFYLCASSAAGRTLGAQHFGDGTRLSIL.